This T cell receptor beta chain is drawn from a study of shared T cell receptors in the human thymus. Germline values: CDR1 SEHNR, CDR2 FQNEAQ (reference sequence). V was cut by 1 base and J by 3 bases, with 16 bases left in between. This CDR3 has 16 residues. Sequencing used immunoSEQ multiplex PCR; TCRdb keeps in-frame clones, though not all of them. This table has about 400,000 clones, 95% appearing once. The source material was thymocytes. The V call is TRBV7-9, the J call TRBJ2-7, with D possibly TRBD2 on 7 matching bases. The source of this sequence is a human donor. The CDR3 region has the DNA TGTGCCAGCAGCTTAGAGAGGGGGGGTGCAGTCTACGAGCAGTACTTC. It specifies CASSLERGGAVYEQYF.